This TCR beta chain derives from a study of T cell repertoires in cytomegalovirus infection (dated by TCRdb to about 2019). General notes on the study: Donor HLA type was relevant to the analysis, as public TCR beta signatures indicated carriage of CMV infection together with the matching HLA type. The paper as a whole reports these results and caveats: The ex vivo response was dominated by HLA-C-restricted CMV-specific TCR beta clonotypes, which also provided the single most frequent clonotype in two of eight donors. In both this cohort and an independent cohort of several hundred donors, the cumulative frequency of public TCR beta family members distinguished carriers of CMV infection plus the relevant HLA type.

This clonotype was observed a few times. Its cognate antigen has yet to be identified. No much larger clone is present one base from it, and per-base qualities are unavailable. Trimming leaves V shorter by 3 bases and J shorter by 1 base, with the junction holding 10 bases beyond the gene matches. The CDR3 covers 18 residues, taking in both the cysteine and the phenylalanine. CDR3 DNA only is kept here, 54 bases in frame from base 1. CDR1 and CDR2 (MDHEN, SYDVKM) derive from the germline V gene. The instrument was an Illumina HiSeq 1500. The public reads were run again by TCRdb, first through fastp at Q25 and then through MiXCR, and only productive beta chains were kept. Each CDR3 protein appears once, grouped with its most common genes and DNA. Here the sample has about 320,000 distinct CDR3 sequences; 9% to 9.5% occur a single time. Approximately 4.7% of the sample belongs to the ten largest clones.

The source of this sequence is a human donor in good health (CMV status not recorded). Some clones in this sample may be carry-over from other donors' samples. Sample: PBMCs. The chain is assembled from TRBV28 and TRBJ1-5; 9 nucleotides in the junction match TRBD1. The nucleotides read TGTGCCAGCAGTTTTCCGGGACAGGGTTTGATCAGCAATCAGCCCCAGCATTTT. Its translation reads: CASSFPGQGLISNQPQHF.